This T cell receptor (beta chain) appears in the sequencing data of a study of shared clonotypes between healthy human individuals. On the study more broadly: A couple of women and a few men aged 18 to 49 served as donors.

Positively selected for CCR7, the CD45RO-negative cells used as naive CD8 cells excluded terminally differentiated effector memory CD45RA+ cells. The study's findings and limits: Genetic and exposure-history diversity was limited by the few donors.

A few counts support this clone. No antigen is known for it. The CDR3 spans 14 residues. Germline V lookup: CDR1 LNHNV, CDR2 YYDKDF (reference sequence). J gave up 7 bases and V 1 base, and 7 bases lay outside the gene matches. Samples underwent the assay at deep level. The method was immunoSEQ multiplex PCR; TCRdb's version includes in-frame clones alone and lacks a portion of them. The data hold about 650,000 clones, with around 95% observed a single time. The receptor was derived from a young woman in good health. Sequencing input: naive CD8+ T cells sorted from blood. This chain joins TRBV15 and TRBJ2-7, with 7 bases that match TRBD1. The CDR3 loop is CATSRVTGSGEQYF. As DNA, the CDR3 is TGTGCCACCAGCAGAGTGACAGGGTCGGGGGAGCAGTACTTC.